A selection of T cell receptor beta chains follows, all from one sample in a study of blood T cell repertoires in COVID-19. Only in-frame clones appear in the TCRdb table, and some are missing; sequencing was by immunoSEQ multiplex PCR. The table shows over 200,000 clones, with over 80% occurring only once. The sequencing sample was made of PBMCs or T cells enriched from blood (not recorded which). The receptors were sampled from a woman younger than 45 who had been exposed to COVID-19. Each CDR3 is given without its conserved first and last residue. Each record gives: J gene, clone size, V gene, CDR3 protein. Clone size appears in some rows only: once, few, many, or a class for an expanded clone.

J: TRBJ2-1
size: NA
V: TRBV24-1
CDR3: ATSDPRQVSSYNEQF

J: TRBJ2-5
size: NA
V: TRBV2
CDR3: ASSELGIRVQETQY

J: TRBJ1-1
size: NA
V: TRBV9
CDR3: ASSVAPGGMNTEAF

J: TRBJ2-5
size: NA
V: TRBV6-5
CDR3: ASSRGQAETQY

J: TRBJ1-2
size: few
V: TRBV10-2
CDR3: ASSESPSYGYT

J: TRBJ2-3
size: NA
V: TRBV10-2
CDR3: ASSELTTPYTDTQY

J: TRBJ1-2
size: NA
V: TRBV3-1/TRBV3-2
CDR3: ASSQVGGDVSSNGYT

J: TRBJ2-1
size: NA
V: TRBV27
CDR3: ASSSIAGIYNEQF

J: TRBJ2-7
size: NA
V: TRBV5-4
CDR3: ASSFGLAGTMNPYEQY

J: TRBJ1-1
size: NA
V: TRBV15
CDR3: ATSRDRLNTEAF

J: TRBJ1-4
size: NA
V: TRBV18
CDR3: ASSIGLNEKLF

J: TRBJ2-1
size: once
V: TRBV27
CDR3: ASSLALYNEQF

J: TRBJ1-1
size: NA
V: TRBV7-8
CDR3: ASSLAATGGWTEAF

J: TRBJ1-1
size: once
V: TRBV1
CDR3: TSSQESGGPQCRTEAF

J: TRBJ2-2
size: once
V: TRBV19
CDR3: ASSVGGNTGELF

J: TRBJ1-5
size: NA
V: TRBV2
CDR3: ASREQGAHQPQH

J: TRBJ1-5
size: NA
V: TRBV5-1
CDR3: ASSPDRASNQPQH

J: TRBJ1-3
size: NA
V: TRBV7-9
CDR3: ASSLTEPNSGNTIY

J: TRBJ1-5
size: NA
V: TRBV28
CDR3: ASSPDRDSNQPQH

J: TRBJ1-3
size: once
V: TRBV9
CDR3: ASSVGGQRGNTIY

J: TRBJ1-4
size: NA
V: TRBV16
CDR3: ASSQNQQGEKLF

J: TRBJ2-3
size: once
V: TRBV10-2
CDR3: ASGGDTQY

J: TRBJ2-1
size: NA
V: TRBV30
CDR3: AGAGTGYNEQF

J: TRBJ2-1
size: NA
V: TRBV7-2
CDR3: ASSSGGGWSGEQF

J: TRBJ1-5
size: once
V: TRBV4-2
CDR3: ASSQPGNNQPQH

J: TRBJ2-5
size: NA
V: TRBV12-3/TRBV12-4
CDR3: ASRARGETQY

J: TRBJ2-1
size: NA
V: TRBV10-1
CDR3: ASRHREPSSYNEQF

J: TRBJ2-7
size: NA
V: TRBV2
CDR3: ATRRGAGAEQY

J: TRBJ2-5
size: NA
V: TRBV9
CDR3: ASSVGGETQY

J: TRBJ1-2
size: NA
V: TRBV7-8
CDR3: ASSYDSLSGYT

J: TRBJ1-1
size: NA
V: TRBV4-1
CDR3: ASSHVMGQLMNTEAF

J: TRBJ2-1
size: NA
V: TRBV6-1
CDR3: ASSEATGLGGTSGTRNEQF

J: TRBJ1-3
size: NA
V: TRBV9
CDR3: ASSVEGALFSGNTIY

J: TRBJ2-1
size: NA
V: TRBV4-2
CDR3: ASSPGTGGVYNEQF

J: TRBJ2-3
size: NA
V: TRBV6-4
CDR3: ASSLGLASTDTQY

J: TRBJ1-3
size: NA
V: TRBV30
CDR3: AWSVLGVSGNTIY

J: TRBJ2-6
size: NA
V: TRBV5-4
CDR3: ASSSQGKIANVLT

J: TRBJ1-2
size: NA
V: TRBV6-5
CDR3: ASTRTGGSGYT

J: TRBJ2-3
size: NA
V: TRBV6-6
CDR3: ASSPRTSGPPTDTQY

J: TRBJ2-7
size: NA
V: TRBV4-1
CDR3: ASSPGTSGGYEQY